These 14 T cell receptor beta chains were sequenced from one sample in a study of human T cells and chemical hapten exposure. TCRdb reprocessed the RACE reads via MiXCR and lists one record per CDR3 protein. This table has 70,000 to 85,000 distinct CDR3 sequences, over 7% appearing once. Time point in this sample: healthy volunteer bleed at 6 weeks. Whole blood that had not been fractionated was the source of extracted total RNA. Sequencing input: whole blood. These receptors all come from a male donor in good health. Some clones in this sample may be carry-over from other donors' samples.

This clonotype was counted at least ten times. This rearrangement joins TRBV5-6 to TRBJ2-3; TRBD2 matches at 7 bases. The CDR3 has 14 amino acids. V gave up 3 bases and J gave up 2 bases; unmatched junction bases: 3. Germline-derived CDR1 and CDR2 are SGHDT and YYEEEE. The CDR3 loop is CASSSLAATDTQYF. The CDR3 DNA sequence: TGTGCCAGCAGCTCTCTAGCGGCCACAGATACGCAGTATTTT.

This clonotype was recorded many times. The chain is built from TRBV30 and TRBJ1-1; D remains unclear. Germline assignment: CDR1 GTSNPN and CDR2 SVGIG (reference sequence). Trimming cost V 7 bases and J 4 bases, with 10 bases left between them. This CDR3 contains 11 residues. CDR3 region: CAFDWGTEAFF. For the CDR3, the DNA is TGTGCCTTCGACTGGGGCACTGAAGCTTTCTTT.

This clonotype was observed at least ten times. Germline is not matched at one junction end, which may reflect a read error. The genes are TRBV6-5 and TRBJ2-1; 10 bases align to TRBD2. The CDR3 has 16 residues. The V gene's germline CDR1 is MNHEY and CDR2 SVGAGI. CDR3 DNA: TGTGCCAGCAGTCACTCCCCTAGCGGGGGCTTGAATGAGCAGTTCTTC. Translating gives CASSHSPSGGLNEQFF.

The gene calls are TRBV27 and TRBJ2-1; 10 bases align to TRBD2. The CDR3 is made up of 16 amino acids. Germline CDR1 and CDR2: MNHEY and SMNVEV (reference sequence). Unmatched junction bases numbered 5, after V lost 5 bases and J lost 1 base. CDR3 coding DNA: TGTGCCAGCAGTCCCGTAGCGGGAGGTTCCTACAATGAGCAGTTCTTC. Translated, it gives CASSPVAGGSYNEQFF.

This clonotype appeared a few times. V gene TRBV2 combines with J gene TRBJ2-3, with unresolved D. CDR1 is SNHLY and CDR2 is FYNNEI in the germline V gene. Trimming left V 6 bases short and J 8 bases short, with 15 bases between. The CDR3 has 13 residues. The CDR3 loop reads CASRTTLFSTQYF. The CDR3 nucleotides read TGTGCCAGCAGGACGACCCTTTTTAGTACGCAGTATTTT.

This clonotype was seen only a few times. This CDR3 reads CASSFSSGGQETQYF. The CDR3 DNA is TGTGCCAGCAGTTTTTCTAGCGGGGGGCAAGAGACCCAGTACTTC. The chain joins TRBV27 to TRBJ2-5, with 11 bases identical to TRBD2. CDR1 MNHEY and CDR2 SMNVEV come from the germline V gene (reference sequence). J lost 2 bases, V lost 3 bases, and 2 bases had no gene match. The CDR3 runs 15 residues.

This clonotype was observed a handful of times. The J gene is TRBJ2-7, the V gene TRBV29-1; 9 bases line up with TRBD1. This CDR3 is 13 amino acids long. V lost 4 bases to trimming and J lost 1 base; unmatched junction nucleotides: 2. Germline V lookup: CDR1 SQVTM, CDR2 ANQGSEA. The CDR3 spells CSVAGQGSYEQYF. CDR3 in DNA: TGCAGCGTTGCGGGACAGGGTTCCTACGAGCAGTACTTC.

V and J are TRBV27 and TRBJ2-7; TRBD1 matches 8 bases. With V trimmed by 4 bases and J by 3 bases, 5 bases remained unmatched. Per the germline V gene, CDR1 is MNHEY and CDR2 is SMNVEV (reference sequence). There are 14 residues in the CDR3. The CDR3 is CASSSRDRSYEQYF. The CDR3 DNA reads TGTGCCAGCAGTTCAAGGGACAGGAGCTACGAGCAGTACTTC.

This clonotype appeared a few times. This rearrangement joins TRBV4-1 to TRBJ1-4; D possibly corresponds to TRBD1 (6 bases). The CDR3 spans 16 residues. CDR1 and CDR2 (germline): MGHRA, YSYEKL. V lost 4 bases and J lost 8, with 20 bases in between. The CDR3 is CASSLLARGLMEKLFF. The DNA for the CDR3 is TGCGCCAGCAGCCTCCTCGCCAGGGGACTAATGGAAAAACTGTTTTTT.

The gene calls are TRBV5-1 and TRBJ2-1; no definite D call. The CDR3 runs to 12 residues. Germline V gene data show CDR1 as SGHRS and CDR2 as YFSETQ. V dropped 5 bases and J dropped 4 bases, with 7 bases sitting between them. The CDR3 coding sequence is TGCGCCAGCAGTAACGGTTACAATGAGCAGTTCTTC. This codes for CASSNGYNEQFF.

Comment on this clonotype: This clone may be a read error of a much larger clone one base away. The chain links TRBV29-1 to TRBJ2-3; either TRBD1 or TRBD2 may supply D (6 bases each). Germline lookup yields CDR1 SQVTM and CDR2 ANQGSEA. This CDR3 contains 13 residues. V lost 7 bases to trimming and J lost 5 bases, with 16 bases between them. The CDR3 region is CSAHPGAIDTQYF. As DNA, the CDR3 is TGCAGCGCCCATCCGGGGGCCATAGATACGCAGTATTTT.

A few counts support this clonotype. V gene TRBV5-4 combines with J gene TRBJ1-1, with 7 bases that match TRBD1. This CDR3 spans 14 amino acids. CDR1 is SGHNT and CDR2 is YYREEE in the germline V gene (reference sequence). Trimming removed 4 bases from V and 1 base from J; junction bases left unmatched: 4. Here the CDR3 DNA reads TGTGCCAGCAGCGTGGGACAGCCGAACACTGAAGCTTTCTTT. Protein product: CASSVGQPNTEAFF.

The V call is TRBV27, the J call TRBJ2-3, with D maybe TRBD2 (6 bases). This CDR3 has 16 amino acids. The germline V gene encodes CDR1 MNHEY and CDR2 SMNVEV (reference sequence). Trimming cost V 7 bases and J 1 base, with 18 bases left between them. The CDR3 loop is CASTPIGGLGTDTQYF. The CDR3 coding sequence is TGTGCCAGCACCCCCATTGGGGGACTCGGCACAGATACGCAGTATTTT.

This clonotype was recorded at least ten times. The rearrangement joins TRBV9 to TRBJ1-2; D is uncertain. Trimming shortened V by 0 bases and J by 2 bases, and 17 bases separated the two germline ends. CDR3 length: 17 residues. Germline values: CDR1 SGDLS, CDR2 YYNGEE. The CDR3 nucleotides read TGTGCCAGCAGCGTAGACCCGGCGGCCAGTCAAAACTATGGCTACACCTTC. Its translation is CASSVDPAASQNYGYTF.